Listed below are T cell receptor beta chains from one sample, sequenced in a study of immune cell composition in non-small cell lung cancer. Generated by immunoSEQ multiplex PCR, the TCRdb table keeps only in-frame clones and is missing some. The sample has over 5,000 clones; approximately 64% are singletons. The source material was non-adjacent lung tissue. The receptors stem from a human donor with non-small cell lung cancer. Each CDR3 is given without its conserved first and last residue.

TRBJ2-1	TRBV25-1	ASRTGTRVDNEQF
TRBJ1-5	TRBV28	ASCNRGGVQPQH
TRBJ2-2	TRBV7-2	ASSPQVIGELF
TRBJ1-5	TRBV5-6	ASSFGGRTVNQPQH
TRBJ2-7	TRBV4-3	ASSGGLAGYEQY
TRBJ2-2	TRBV5-1	ASSIKQGNTGELF
TRBJ2-1	TRBV4-2	ASSQGFYNEQF
TRBJ1-5	TRBV7-8	ASSLPRERQPQH
TRBJ1-5	TRBV7-2	ASSRGGAGSNQPQH
TRBJ2-5	TRBV5-1	ASSSLAGEQETQY
TRBJ1-1	TRBV7-9	ASFLGVANTEAF
TRBJ2-7	TRBV11-2	ASSLDVWAGGGHEQY
TRBJ1-2	TRBV5-1	ASSSDKGYGYT
TRBJ2-3	TRBV9	ASSPRLAGSTDTQY
TRBJ1-5	TRBV2	ASSGPGQGIRGNQPQH
TRBJ1-1	TRBV11-3	ASSFQGNTEAF
TRBJ2-7	TRBV7-2	ASSPLASNYEQY
TRBJ1-2	TRBV9	ASSVQGGYGYT
TRBJ2-7	TRBV19	ASSTTQGYEQY
TRBJ2-3	TRBV7-3	ASSPAASGGSYPFTDTQY
TRBJ2-2	TRBV5-1	ASSRGTVNTGELF
TRBJ1-6	TRBV30	AWRAFLGDPNNSPLH
TRBJ2-2	TRBV7-3	ASSSDRLGVTGELF
TRBJ2-3	TRBV30	AWKGNTDTQY
TRBJ2-2	TRBV9	ASSEGTGTTGELF
TRBJ2-2	TRBV5-4	ASSLDGGTNTGELF
TRBJ2-1	TRBV7-8	ASSLSSGGNEQF
TRBJ2-1	TRBV4-2	ASSQDSPLANEQF
TRBJ2-5	TRBV9	ASSVQAGSQETQY
TRBJ1-6	TRBV4-3	ASSQDYRGAQNSPLH
TRBJ2-1	TRBV19	ASSTPGQGDNEQF
TRBJ2-1	TRBV2	ASSPLAGGPYNEQF